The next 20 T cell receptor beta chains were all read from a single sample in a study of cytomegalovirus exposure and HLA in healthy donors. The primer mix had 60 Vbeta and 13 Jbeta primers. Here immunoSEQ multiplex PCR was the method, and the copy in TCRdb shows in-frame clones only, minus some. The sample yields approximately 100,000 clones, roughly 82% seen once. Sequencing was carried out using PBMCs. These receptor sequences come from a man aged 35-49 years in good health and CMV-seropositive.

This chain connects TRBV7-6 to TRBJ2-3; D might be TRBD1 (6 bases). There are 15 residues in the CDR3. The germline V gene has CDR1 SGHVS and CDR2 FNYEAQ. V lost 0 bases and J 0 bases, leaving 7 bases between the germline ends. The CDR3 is CASSLAGASTDTQYF. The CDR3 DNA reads TGTGCCAGCAGCTTAGCGGGGGCTAGCACAGATACGCAGTATTTT. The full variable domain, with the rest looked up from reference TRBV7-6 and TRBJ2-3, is GAGVSQSPRYKVTKRGQDVALRCDPISGHVSLYWYRQALGQGPEFLTYFNYEAQQDKSGLPNDRFSAERPEGSISTLTIQRTEQRDSAMYRCASSLAGASTDTQYFGPGTRLTVL.

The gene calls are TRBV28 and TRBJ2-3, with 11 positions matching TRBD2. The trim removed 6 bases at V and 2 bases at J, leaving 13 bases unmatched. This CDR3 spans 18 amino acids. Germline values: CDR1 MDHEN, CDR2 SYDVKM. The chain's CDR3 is CASSQGSLAGGLTDTQYF. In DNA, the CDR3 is TGTGCCAGCAGCCAGGGGAGTTTAGCGGGGGGGCTCACAGATACGCAGTATTTT.

This CDR3 is CASTQRGASYEQYF. The CDR3 nucleotides read TGTGCCAGCACCCAGCGGGGGGCCTCCTACGAGCAGTACTTC. V usage is TRBV5-5 and J usage is TRBJ2-7; 9 nucleotides agree with TRBD2. Per germline, CDR1 SGHKS and CDR2 YYEKEE (reference sequence). V lost 6 bases to trimming and J lost 0 bases; unmatched junction nucleotides: 4. The CDR3 sequence is 14 residues long.

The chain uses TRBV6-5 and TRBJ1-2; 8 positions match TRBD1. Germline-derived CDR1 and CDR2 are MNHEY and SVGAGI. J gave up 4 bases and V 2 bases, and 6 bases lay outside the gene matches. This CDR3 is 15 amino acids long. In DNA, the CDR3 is TGTGCCAGCAGTTACGGACAGGGCCCTGGCTATGGCTACACCTTC. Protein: CASSYGQGPGYGYTF.

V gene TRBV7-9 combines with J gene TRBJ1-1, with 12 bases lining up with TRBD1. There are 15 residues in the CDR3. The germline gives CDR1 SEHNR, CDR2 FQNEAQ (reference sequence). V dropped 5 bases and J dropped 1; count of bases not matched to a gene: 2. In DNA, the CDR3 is TGTGCCAGCAGCAGGGGACAGGGGGCGAACACTGAAGCTTTCTTT. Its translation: CASSRGQGANTEAFF.

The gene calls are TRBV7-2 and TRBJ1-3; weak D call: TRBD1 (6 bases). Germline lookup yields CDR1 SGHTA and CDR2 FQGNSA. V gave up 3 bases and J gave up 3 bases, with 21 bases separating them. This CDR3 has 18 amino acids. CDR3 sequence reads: CASSLAWPTGFGGNTIYF. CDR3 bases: TGTGCCAGCAGCTTGGCGTGGCCCACAGGGTTCGGTGGAAACACCATATATTTT.

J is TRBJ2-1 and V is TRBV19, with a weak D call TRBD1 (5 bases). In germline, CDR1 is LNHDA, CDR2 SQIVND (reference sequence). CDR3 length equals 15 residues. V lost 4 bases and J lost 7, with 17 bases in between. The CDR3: CASSSQGVSLNEQFF. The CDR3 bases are TGTGCCAGTAGTAGTCAAGGGGTTAGCTTAAATGAGCAGTTCTTC.

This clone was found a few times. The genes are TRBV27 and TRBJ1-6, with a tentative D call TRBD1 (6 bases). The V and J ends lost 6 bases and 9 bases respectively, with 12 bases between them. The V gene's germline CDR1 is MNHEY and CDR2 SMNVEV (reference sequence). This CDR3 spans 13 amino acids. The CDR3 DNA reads TGTGCCAGCAGACGACAGGACCCTTCACCCCTCCACTTT. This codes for CASRRQDPSPLHF.

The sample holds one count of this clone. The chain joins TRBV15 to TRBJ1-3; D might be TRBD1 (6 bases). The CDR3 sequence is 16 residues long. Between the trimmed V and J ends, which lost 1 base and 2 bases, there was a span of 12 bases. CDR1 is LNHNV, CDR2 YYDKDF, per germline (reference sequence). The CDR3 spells CATSRGAGATGNTIYF. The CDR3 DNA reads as TGTGCCACCAGCAGAGGCGCGGGGGCTACTGGAAACACCATATATTTT.

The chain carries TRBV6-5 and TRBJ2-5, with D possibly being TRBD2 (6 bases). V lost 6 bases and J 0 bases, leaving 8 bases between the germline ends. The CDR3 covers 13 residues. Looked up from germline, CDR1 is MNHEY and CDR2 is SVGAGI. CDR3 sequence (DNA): TGTGCCAGCAGGCGGACTAACCAAGAGACCCAGTACTTC. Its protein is CASRRTNQETQYF.

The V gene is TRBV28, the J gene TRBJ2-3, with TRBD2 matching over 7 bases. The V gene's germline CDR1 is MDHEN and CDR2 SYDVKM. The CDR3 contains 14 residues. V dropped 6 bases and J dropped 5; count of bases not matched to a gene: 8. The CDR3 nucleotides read TGTGCCAGCAGGCAGGTCCCGGGGGGAGATACGCAGTATTTT. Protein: CASRQVPGGDTQYF.

This CDR3 reads CASSSVGGENIQYF. The CDR3 coding sequence is TGTGCCAGCAGCTCGGTGGGTGGAGAAAACATTCAGTACTTC. V usage is TRBV5-4 and J usage is TRBJ2-4; no clear D gene. The V end lost 3 bases, the J end lost 5 bases, and 12 bases lay between the germline ends. Germline V gene lookup returns CDR1 SGHNT and CDR2 YYREEE (reference sequence). The CDR3 totals 14 residues.

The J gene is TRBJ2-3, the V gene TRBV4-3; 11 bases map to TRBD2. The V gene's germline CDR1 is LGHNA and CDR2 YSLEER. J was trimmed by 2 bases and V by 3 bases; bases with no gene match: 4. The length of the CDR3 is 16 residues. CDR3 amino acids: CASSHGTSGNTDTQYF. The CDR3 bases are TGCGCCAGCAGCCACGGGACTAGCGGTAACACAGATACGCAGTATTTT.

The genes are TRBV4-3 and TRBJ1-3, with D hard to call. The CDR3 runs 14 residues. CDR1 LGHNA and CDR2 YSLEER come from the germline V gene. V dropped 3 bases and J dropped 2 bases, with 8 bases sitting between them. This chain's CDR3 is CASSQERTGNTIYF. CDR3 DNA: TGCGCCAGCAGCCAGGAGCGCACTGGAAACACCATATATTTT.

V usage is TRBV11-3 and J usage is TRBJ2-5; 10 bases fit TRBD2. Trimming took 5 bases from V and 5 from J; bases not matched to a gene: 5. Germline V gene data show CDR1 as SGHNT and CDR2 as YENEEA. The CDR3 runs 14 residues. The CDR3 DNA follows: TGTGCCAGCAGCCAGCGGGGGGGCCAGGAGACCCAGTACTTC. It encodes CASSQRGGQETQYF.

The CDR3 reads CASSLQTGGLGNTIYF. The CDR3 DNA is TGTGCCAGCAGTTTGCAGACCGGGGGGCTTGGAAACACCATATATTTT. V gene TRBV9 combines with J gene TRBJ1-3; D is perhaps TRBD1 (6 bases). Trimming left V 5 bases short and J 3 bases short, with 18 bases between. CDR1 and CDR2 (germline): SGDLS, YYNGEE. The length of the CDR3 is 16 residues.

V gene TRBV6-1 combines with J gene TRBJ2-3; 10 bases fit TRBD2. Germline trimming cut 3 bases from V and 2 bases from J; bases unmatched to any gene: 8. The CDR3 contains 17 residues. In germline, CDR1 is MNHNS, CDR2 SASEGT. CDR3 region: CASSDPISGGITDTQYF. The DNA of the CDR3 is TGTGCCAGCAGTGACCCGATTAGCGGGGGGATCACAGATACGCAGTATTTT.

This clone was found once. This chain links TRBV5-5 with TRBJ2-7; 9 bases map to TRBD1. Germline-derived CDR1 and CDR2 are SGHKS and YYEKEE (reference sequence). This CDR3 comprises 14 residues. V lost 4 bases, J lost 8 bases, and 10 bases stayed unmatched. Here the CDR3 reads CASSIGTGYSKQYF. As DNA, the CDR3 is TGTGCCAGCAGCATCGGGACAGGGTATTCGAAGCAGTACTTC.

The CDR3: CASLRGLGTEAFF. The CDR3 region has the DNA TGTGCCAGCCTCCGAGGGTTGGGCACTGAAGCTTTCTTT. The chain couples TRBV5-6 to TRBJ1-1; no clear D gene. Per germline, CDR1 SGHDT and CDR2 YYEEEE. Deletions cut 7 bases from V and 4 bases from J, with 14 bases between. There are 13 residues in the CDR3. The full variable domain, in which reference TRBV5-6 and TRBJ1-1 provide the parts outside the CDR3, is DAGVTQSPTHLIKTRGQQVTLRCSPKSGHDTVSWYQQALGQGPQFIFQYYEEEERQRGNFPDRFSGHQFPNYSSELNVNALLLGDSALYLCASLRGLGTEAFFGQGTRLTVV.

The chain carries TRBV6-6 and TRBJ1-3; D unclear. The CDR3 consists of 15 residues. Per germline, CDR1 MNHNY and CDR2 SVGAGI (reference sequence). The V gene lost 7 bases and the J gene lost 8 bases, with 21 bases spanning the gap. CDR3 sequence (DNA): TGTGCCAGCACCCCCGAGAGGAACACGGTACACACCATATATTTT. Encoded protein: CASTPERNTVHTIYF.